The 5 T cell receptor beta chains presented below share a single source sample, sequenced in a study of cytomegalovirus exposure and HLA in healthy donors. Profiling relied on immunoSEQ multiplex PCR, and the TCRdb table lists in-frame clones only, not all of them. The sample holds about 330,000 clones; approximately 90% are singletons and the top ten take 0.65% to 0.85%. The sequenced sample consisted of PBMCs. All receptors derive from a woman under 30 in good health and CMV-seronegative.

This clone was counted once. The gene calls are TRBV7-2 and TRBJ2-5; D is unclear. The ends were cut back, 0 bases at V and 5 bases at J, with 7 bases in the middle. The CDR3 covers 13 residues. The V gene's germline CDR1 is SGHTA and CDR2 FQGNSA. The CDR3, as DNA: TGTGCCAGCAGCTTAGCCGGGTCGGAGACCCAGTACTTC. The encoded protein is CASSLAGSETQYF.

This rearrangement joins TRBV7-2 to TRBJ1-2; D is undetermined. The CDR3 is 13 residues long. The V end was cut by 5 bases, the J end by 2 bases, with 9 bases between. The germline gives CDR1 SGHTA, CDR2 FQGNSA. The CDR3 region is CASSRTKNYGYTF. The CDR3 bases are TGTGCCAGCAGCCGCACTAAAAACTATGGCTACACCTTC. Filled out from reference TRBV7-2 and TRBJ1-2, the complete variable domain reads GAGVSQSPSNKVTEKGKDVELRCDPISGHTALYWYRQSLGQGLEFLIYFQGNSAPDKSGLPSDRFSAERTGGSVSTLTIQRTQQEDSAVYLCASSRTKNYGYTFGSGTRLTVV.

This chain links TRBV6-6 with TRBJ2-7, with TRBD2 matching 11 bases. The CDR3 has 16 amino acids. J was trimmed by 7 bases and V by 2 bases; bases with no gene match: 10. Germline V gene lookup returns CDR1 MNHNY and CDR2 SVGAGI (reference sequence). CDR3 bases: TGTGCCAGCAGTTACGGTTCACTAGCGGGAGTCGGGGAGCAGTACTTC. Translation gives CASSYGSLAGVGEQYF.

The chain recombines TRBV28 with TRBJ2-7; 7 bases are a match to TRBD1. Germline V gene data show CDR1 as MDHEN and CDR2 as SYDVKM. CDR3 size: 13 residues. V was pared by 11 bases and J by 7 bases, with 14 bases of the junction left unmatched. The CDR3 spells CAGRAGTETEQYF. The CDR3 region has the DNA TGTGCCGGTCGGGCCGGGACAGAAACGGAGCAGTACTTC.

This clone occurred a few times. The rearrangement links TRBV4-1 to TRBJ2-7, with TRBD2 matching over 10 bases. The germline V gene has CDR1 MGHRA and CDR2 YSYEKL. J was trimmed by 2 bases and V by 4 bases; bases with no gene match: 5. This CDR3 has 15 amino acids. The CDR3 loop is CASSPAGGRTYEQYF. CDR3 DNA sequence: TGCGCCAGCAGCCCAGCGGGAGGGCGGACCTACGAGCAGTACTTC.